The sequence of this T cell receptor beta chain was determined in a study of CD8+CD57+ T cells in acquired aplastic anemia. Study-wide results and limits: Patients and healthy controls showed no significant CD8+ Simpson's diversity difference.

As concerns this clonotype: Antigen: not known.

TCR beta VDJ and CDR3 were profiled, and genomic DNA was the template. From the reads, TCRdb called clonotypes with MiXCR, one entry per CDR3 protein. The repertoire has more than 150,000 distinct CDR3 sequences, less than 60% of them found once; the top ten carry 2.5% to 3.5%. Patients chosen for sequencing had CD8+CD57+ cells that had expanded, as shown by flow cytometry. The study sampled blood from patients who had received no therapy. CDR1 and CDR2 from the germline V gene are SGHTA and FQGNSA. Trimming shortened V by 0 bases and J by 7 bases, and 4 bases separated the two germline ends. CDR3 length: 11 amino acids.

Sequencing was carried out using sorted CD4+, CD8+, or CD8+CD57+ T cells (not recorded which) from PBMCs. The TCR sequence derives from a human donor with aplastic anemia. This chain joins TRBV7-2 and TRBJ2-7; D not certain. The CDR3 region is CASSLAGEQYV. The CDR3 DNA sequence: TGTGCCAGCAGCTTAGCTGGGGAGCAGTACGTC.